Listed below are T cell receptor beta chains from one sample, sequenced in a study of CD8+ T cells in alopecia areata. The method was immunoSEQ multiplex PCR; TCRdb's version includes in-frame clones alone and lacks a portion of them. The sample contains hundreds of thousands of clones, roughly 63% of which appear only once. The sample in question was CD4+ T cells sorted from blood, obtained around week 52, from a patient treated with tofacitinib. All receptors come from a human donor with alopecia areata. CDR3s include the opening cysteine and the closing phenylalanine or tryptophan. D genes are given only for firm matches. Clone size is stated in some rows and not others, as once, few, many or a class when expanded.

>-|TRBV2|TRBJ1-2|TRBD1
TGTGCCAGCAGTGAAGTGACAGGGTATGGCTACACCTTC
CASSEVTGYGYTF
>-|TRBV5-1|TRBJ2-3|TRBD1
TGCGCCAGCTCGGACAGGGGAGAAGATACGCAGTATTTT
CASSDRGEDTQYF
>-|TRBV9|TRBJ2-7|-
TGTGCCAGCAGCCTCGCCGGAGGGGGCGCCTACGAGCAGTACTTC
CASSLAGGGAYEQYF
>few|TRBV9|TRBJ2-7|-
TGTGCCAGCAGCCCAAGCCCCCAGGGTAGCTCCTACGAGCAGTACTTC
CASSPSPQGSSYEQYF
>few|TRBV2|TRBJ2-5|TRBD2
TGTGCCAGCAGTGGACTAGCGGACCAAGAGACCCAGTACTTC
CASSGLADQETQYF
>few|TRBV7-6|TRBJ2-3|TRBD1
TGTGCCAGCAGCTCGGGACAGGGAACAGATACGCAGTATTTT
CASSSGQGTDTQYF
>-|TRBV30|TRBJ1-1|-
TGTGCCTGGAGTGTTCGAGCGAACACTGAAGCTTTCTTT
CAWSVRANTEAFF
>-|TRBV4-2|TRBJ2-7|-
TGTGCCAGCAGCCAAGATAGGTACGAGCAGTACTTC
CASSQDRYEQYF
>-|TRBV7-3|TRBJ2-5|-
TGTGCCAGCAGTGGGGACCCCCAAGAGACCCAGTACTTC
CASSGDPQETQYF
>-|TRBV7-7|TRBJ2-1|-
TGTGCTAGCAGCCCCGGGACTTTTCCTACAGAGCAGTTCTTC
CASSPGTFPTEQFF
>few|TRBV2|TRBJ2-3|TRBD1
TGTGCCAGCAGGGACAGGGATCTACCAGATACGCAGTATTTT
CASRDRDLPDTQYF
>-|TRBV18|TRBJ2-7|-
TGTGCCAGCTCACGTACAAAGGACATCGCCGGGGAGCAGTACTTC
CASSRTKDIAGEQYF
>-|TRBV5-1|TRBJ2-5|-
TGCGCCAGCAGCCAATCACCGCACGGAGAGACCCAGTACTTC
CASSQSPHGETQYF
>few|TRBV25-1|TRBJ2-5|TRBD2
TGTGCCAGCAGTGAAGTGAGGCTAGCGGGGGTACAAGAGACCCAGTACTTC
CASSEVRLAGVQETQYF
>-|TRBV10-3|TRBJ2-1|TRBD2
TGTGCCATCACGAGCGGGGACTACAATGAGCAGTTCTTC
CAITSGDYNEQFF
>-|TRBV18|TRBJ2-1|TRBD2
TGTGCCAGCTCACCACTTACTAGCGGGAGCTCCTACAATGAGCAGTTCTTC
CASSPLTSGSSYNEQFF
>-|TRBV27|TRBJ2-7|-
TGTGCCAGCAGTCGCATAGGCCATCCGTACGAGCAGTACTTC
CASSRIGHPYEQYF
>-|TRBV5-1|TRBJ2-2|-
TGCGCCAGCAGCTTGAGGCGGGACTTGAACACCGGGGAGCTGTTTTTT
CASSLRRDLNTGELFF
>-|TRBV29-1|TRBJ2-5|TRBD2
TGCAGCGCGCCGACTAGCGGGGGGGCCGAGACCCAGTACTTC
CSAPTSGGAETQYF
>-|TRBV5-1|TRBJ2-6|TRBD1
TGCGCCAGCAGCCTACCGACAGGGGGCAGTGGGGCCAACGTCCTGACTTTC
CASSLPTGGSGANVLTF
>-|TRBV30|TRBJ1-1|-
TGTGCCTGGAGTGGGGTCAGATCTAACACTGAAGCTTTCTTT
CAWSGVRSNTEAFF
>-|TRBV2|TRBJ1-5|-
TGTGCCAGCTCCCCGGGGGGGCCTGAGCCCCAGCATTTT
CASSPGGPEPQHF
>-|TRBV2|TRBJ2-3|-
TGTGCCAGCAGTGAAGTGGAGCGCACGCAGTATTTT
CASSEVERTQYF
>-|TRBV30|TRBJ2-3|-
TGTGCCTGGACAGGGGTTCCCACAGATACGCAGTATTTT
CAWTGVPTDTQYF
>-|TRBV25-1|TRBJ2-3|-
TGTGCCAGCAGTGATTGGGCGGGGATTACGCAGTATTTT
CASSDWAGITQYF
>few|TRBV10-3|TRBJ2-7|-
TGTGCCATCAGTGAGTCGTGGGATGCCTACGAGCAGTACTTC
CAISESWDAYEQYF
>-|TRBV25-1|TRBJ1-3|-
TGTGCCAGCGGAGTGAGCTCTGGAAACACCATATATTTT
CASGVSSGNTIYF
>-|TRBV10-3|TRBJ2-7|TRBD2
TGTGCCATCAGTGATGGCGGGGGGCTCTACGAGCAGTACTTC
CAISDGGGLYEQYF
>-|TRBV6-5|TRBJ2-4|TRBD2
TGTGCCAGCAGGATGGGACTAGACGACATTCAGTACTTC
CASRMGLDDIQYF
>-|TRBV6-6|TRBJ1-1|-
TGTGCCAGCAGCTCAGGGAGCTCCACTGAAGCTTTCTTT
CASSSGSSTEAFF
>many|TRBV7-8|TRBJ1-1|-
TGTGCCAGCAGCCCTCATTTGCGGGGTGGTGACAGAGCTTTCTTT
CASSPHLRGGDRAFF
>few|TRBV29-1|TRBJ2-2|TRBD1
TGCAGCGTGGGGACAGGGGGCTTAACCGGGGAGCTGTTTTTT
CSVGTGGLTGELFF
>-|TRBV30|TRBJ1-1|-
TGTGCTCAACGTCGGGGGAACACTGAAGCTTTCTTT
CAQRRGNTEAFF
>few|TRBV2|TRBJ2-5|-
TGTGCCAGCAGTGATCTGGGACTCTCGGGGACCCAGTACTTC
CASSDLGLSGTQYF
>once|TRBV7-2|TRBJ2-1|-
TGTGCCAGCAGCTTAGCGCGGAGGGCTGAGCAGTTCTTC
CASSLARRAEQFF
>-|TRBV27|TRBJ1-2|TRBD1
TGTGCCAGCGGCAGACAGGGGGCGGAACTTTTCTATGGCTACACCTTC
CASGRQGAELFYGYTF